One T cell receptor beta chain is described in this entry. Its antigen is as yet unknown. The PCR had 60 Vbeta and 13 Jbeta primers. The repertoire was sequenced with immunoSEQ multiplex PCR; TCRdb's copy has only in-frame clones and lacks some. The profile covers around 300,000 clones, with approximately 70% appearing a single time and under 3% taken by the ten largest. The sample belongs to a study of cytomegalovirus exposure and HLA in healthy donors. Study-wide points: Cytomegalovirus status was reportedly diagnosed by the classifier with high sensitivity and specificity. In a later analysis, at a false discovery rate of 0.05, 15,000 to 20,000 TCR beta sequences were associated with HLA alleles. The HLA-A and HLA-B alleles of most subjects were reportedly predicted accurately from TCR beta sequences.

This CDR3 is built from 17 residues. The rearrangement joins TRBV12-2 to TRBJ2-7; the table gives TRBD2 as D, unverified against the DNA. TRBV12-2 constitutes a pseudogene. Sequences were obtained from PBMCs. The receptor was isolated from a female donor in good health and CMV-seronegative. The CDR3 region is CASRLYRAGRFPYEQYF. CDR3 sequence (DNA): TGTGCAAGTCGCTTATACCGAGCGGGAAGGTTTCCCTACGAGCAGTACTTC.